The rows below give T cell receptor beta chains drawn from one sample of a study of CD8 T cells in ankylosing spondylitis. TCRdb re-called the 5' RACE reads with MiXCR, one entry per CDR3 protein. The table lists about 400,000 distinct CDR3 sequences, roughly 20% of them singletons, with roughly 14% in the top ten. Sequencing was done on a sample of blood, either unsorted or a sorted T cell fraction (not recorded which). These receptors all come from a male donor with ankylosing spondylitis or in good health (not recorded which). Each CDR3 is given with its conserved first and last residue. The order of the fields is D gene, J gene, V gene, clone size, CDR3 DNA, CDR3 protein. The D gene is left open where the match is weak. Clone size is given for some rows only: seen once, a few or many times, or a class if the clone is expanded.

D: TRBD1
J: TRBJ2-7
V: TRBV9
size: -
DNA: TGTGCCAGCAGCGTAAACAGGGGCGAGCAGTACTTC
CDR3: CASSVNRGEQYF

D: -
J: TRBJ2-5
V: TRBV5-6
size: few
DNA: TGTGCCAGCAGCTTTAACCCGGGGGAGACCCAGTACTTC
CDR3: CASSFNPGETQYF

D: TRBD1
J: TRBJ2-1
V: TRBV5-6
size: -
DNA: TGTGCCAGCAGCTTGCCTGGACAGGGCGGCAATGAGCAGTTCTTC
CDR3: CASSLPGQGGNEQFF

D: -
J: TRBJ2-7
V: TRBV7-9
size: few
DNA: TGTGCCAGCACCCCAGCGGACTCCTACGAGCAGTACTTC
CDR3: CASTPADSYEQYF

D: -
J: TRBJ2-6
V: TRBV3-1
size: -
DNA: TGTGCCAGCTGCCAAGAAGATTCGGCGGCTGGGGCCAACGTCCTGACTTTC
CDR3: CASCQEDSAAGANVLTF

D: TRBD2
J: TRBJ2-1
V: TRBV11-2
size: -
DNA: TGTGCCAGCAGCCCTCTAGCGGGGGCTCCGGGTGATGAGCAGTTCTTC
CDR3: CASSPLAGAPGDEQFF

D: -
J: TRBJ2-4
V: TRBV6-1
size: -
DNA: TGTGCCATAAGGAGGGGGCAAGAAAACATTCAGTACTTC
CDR3: CAIRRGQENIQYF

D: -
J: TRBJ1-1
V: TRBV6-5
size: few
DNA: TGTGCCAGCAGTTATTCACCGACCGGGGGGAACACTGAAGCTTTCTTT
CDR3: CASSYSPTGGNTEAFF

D: -
J: TRBJ2-2
V: TRBV20-1
size: -
DNA: TGCAGTGCTAGAGAACTTCTTCCACTTACCGGGGAGCTGTTTTTT
CDR3: CSARELLPLTGELFF

D: TRBD2
J: TRBJ2-1
V: TRBV27
size: few
DNA: TGTGCCAGCACCCAACTCGCGGGGGGGCCGTTCAATGAGCAGTTCTTC
CDR3: CASTQLAGGPFNEQFF

D: -
J: TRBJ2-1
V: TRBV10-3
size: few
DNA: TGTGCCATCAGTGAAGCGACAGAATACAATGAGCAGTTCTTC
CDR3: CAISEATEYNEQFF

D: -
J: TRBJ2-4
V: TRBV6-1
size: -
DNA: TGTGCCAGCAGCCCCGTTACCGCCAAAAACATTCAGTACTTC
CDR3: CASSPVTAKNIQYF

D: -
J: TRBJ2-3
V: TRBV29-1
size: -
DNA: TGCAGCGTTGAAGCCGGAAACACAGATACGCAGTATTTT
CDR3: CSVEAGNTDTQYF

D: TRBD1
J: TRBJ1-1
V: TRBV6-1
size: -
DNA: TGTGCCAGCAGTGTGTGGACAGGGCCGAACACTGAAGCTTTCTTT
CDR3: CASSVWTGPNTEAFF

D: -
J: TRBJ2-7
V: TRBV5-1
size: -
DNA: TGCGCCAGCAGCTTGGGACTAGGCAGGTCTTACGAGCAGTACTTC
CDR3: CASSLGLGRSYEQYF

D: -
J: TRBJ2-3
V: TRBV29-1
size: -
DNA: TGCAGCGTTGAGTGGGACATACCGCTTCGGGATACGCAGTATTTT
CDR3: CSVEWDIPLRDTQYF

D: TRBD1
J: TRBJ2-3
V: TRBV5-5
size: few
DNA: TGTGCCAGCAGCGACCCGACAGGGGAAGTTAAAGATACGCAGTATTTT
CDR3: CASSDPTGEVKDTQYF